Listed below are T cell receptor beta chains from one sample, sequenced in a study of cytomegalovirus exposure and HLA in healthy donors. TCRdb's table, derived via immunoSEQ multiplex PCR, lists solely in-frame clones and lacks some. The data contain tens of thousands of clones, over 85% of them singletons. The sequenced sample consisted of PBMCs. The origin of the receptors is a woman in her late teens or twenties in good health and CMV-seronegative. Both conserved end residues are part of each CDR3. Fields, in order: V gene, D gene, J gene, CDR3 protein. D genes are given only for firm matches.

v_gene: TRBV7-9; d_gene: TRBD1; j_gene: TRBJ1-1; CDR3aa: CASSRTGDTEAFF
v_gene: TRBV28; d_gene: .; j_gene: TRBJ2-7; CDR3aa: CASSFGQSYEQYF
v_gene: TRBV4-1; d_gene: TRBD2; j_gene: TRBJ2-1; CDR3aa: CASSHPTSGSNEQFF
v_gene: TRBV5-4; d_gene: .; j_gene: TRBJ2-6; CDR3aa: CASSSAAGGGAGGANVLTF
v_gene: TRBV28; d_gene: .; j_gene: TRBJ2-7; CDR3aa: CASSLSLSLYEQYF
v_gene: TRBV16; d_gene: .; j_gene: TRBJ1-1; CDR3aa: CASSQSGSMNTEAFF
v_gene: TRBV29-1; d_gene: TRBD1; j_gene: TRBJ1-2; CDR3aa: CSVEGQGGGYTF
v_gene: TRBV5-1; d_gene: .; j_gene: TRBJ2-7; CDR3aa: CASSPIQGNYEQYF
v_gene: TRBV6-1; d_gene: .; j_gene: TRBJ1-2; CDR3aa: CASSVIRGSNYGYTF
v_gene: TRBV28; d_gene: TRBD2; j_gene: TRBJ2-7; CDR3aa: CASRITSGRAYEQYF
v_gene: TRBV9; d_gene: .; j_gene: TRBJ1-5; CDR3aa: CASSPDKANQPQHF
v_gene: TRBV19; d_gene: .; j_gene: TRBJ1-5; CDR3aa: CASRIQISNQPQHF
v_gene: TRBV2; d_gene: TRBD1; j_gene: TRBJ1-1; CDR3aa: CASSASGTGASMNTEAFF
v_gene: TRBV28; d_gene: TRBD1; j_gene: TRBJ1-4; CDR3aa: CASSPLTGGNEKLFF
v_gene: TRBV11-2; d_gene: .; j_gene: TRBJ2-2; CDR3aa: CASSLGGGDRELFF
v_gene: TRBV7-6; d_gene: .; j_gene: TRBJ2-3; CDR3aa: CASSPGTVSTDTQYF
v_gene: TRBV18; d_gene: .; j_gene: TRBJ1-1; CDR3aa: CASSQGRNTEAFF
v_gene: TRBV28; d_gene: TRBD1; j_gene: TRBJ1-1; CDR3aa: CASSSGQGTEAFF
v_gene: TRBV6-1; d_gene: TRBD2; j_gene: TRBJ2-2; CDR3aa: CASSEWTSGIPQFTGELFF
v_gene: TRBV7-3; d_gene: TRBD1; j_gene: TRBJ1-1; CDR3aa: CASSFQPGQGNTEAFF
v_gene: TRBV7-8; d_gene: .; j_gene: TRBJ2-1; CDR3aa: CASSLGHYNEQFF
v_gene: TRBV28; d_gene: .; j_gene: TRBJ1-4; CDR3aa: CASTSPQGKWNEKLFF
v_gene: TRBV27; d_gene: TRBD1; j_gene: TRBJ1-1; CDR3aa: CASSKGRQGDEAFF
v_gene: TRBV14; d_gene: TRBD1; j_gene: TRBJ1-2; CDR3aa: CASSRDRGLGYTF
v_gene: TRBV6-5; d_gene: .; j_gene: TRBJ2-3; CDR3aa: CASSYSWGPDTQYF
v_gene: TRBV6-5; d_gene: .; j_gene: TRBJ2-3; CDR3aa: CASSYALATDTQYF
v_gene: TRBV13; d_gene: TRBD1; j_gene: TRBJ1-1; CDR3aa: CASSPRDRGSTEAFF
v_gene: TRBV2; d_gene: TRBD1; j_gene: TRBJ1-5; CDR3aa: CASRDPGQGSHSNQPQHF
v_gene: TRBV6-1; d_gene: TRBD2; j_gene: TRBJ2-5; CDR3aa: CASSEVGGGQETQYF
v_gene: TRBV6-1; d_gene: TRBD2; j_gene: TRBJ2-2; CDR3aa: CASSEEHLWGGWNTGELFF
v_gene: TRBV30; d_gene: .; j_gene: TRBJ2-1; CDR3aa: CAWRMKQKYNEQFF
v_gene: TRBV28; d_gene: TRBD2; j_gene: TRBJ2-1; CDR3aa: CAVNKGLAGLSSYNEQFF
v_gene: TRBV28; d_gene: .; j_gene: TRBJ2-3; CDR3aa: CASRTTGPPGDTQYF
v_gene: TRBV6-6; d_gene: .; j_gene: TRBJ1-1; CDR3aa: CASKAGYDTEAFF
v_gene: TRBV5-1; d_gene: TRBD1; j_gene: TRBJ2-3; CDR3aa: CASSLTGGWGTDTQYF
v_gene: TRBV7-8; d_gene: TRBD1; j_gene: TRBJ1-5; CDR3aa: CASSSEGQSNQPQHF
v_gene: TRBV5-4; d_gene: .; j_gene: TRBJ2-5; CDR3aa: CASSFRDQETQYF
v_gene: TRBV6-5; d_gene: .; j_gene: TRBJ1-3; CDR3aa: CASSTGASGNTIYF
v_gene: TRBV5-1; d_gene: .; j_gene: TRBJ2-2; CDR3aa: CASSLDPGSRELFF
v_gene: TRBV9; d_gene: TRBD2; j_gene: TRBJ2-5; CDR3aa: CASSVGFRVSGGAPETQYF
v_gene: TRBV19; d_gene: .; j_gene: TRBJ1-2; CDR3aa: CASRPGEGTYGYTF
v_gene: TRBV9; d_gene: .; j_gene: TRBJ2-3; CDR3aa: CASSVEGGAGSTDTQYF
v_gene: TRBV7-9; d_gene: TRBD1; j_gene: TRBJ2-5; CDR3aa: CASSRTGGETQYF
v_gene: TRBV27; d_gene: .; j_gene: TRBJ2-3; CDR3aa: CASRYYSADTQYF
v_gene: TRBV7-9; d_gene: TRBD1; j_gene: TRBJ1-1; CDR3aa: CASSSTSSDRGSGEAFF
v_gene: TRBV10-1; d_gene: .; j_gene: TRBJ2-1; CDR3aa: CASSEPQKPPNEQFF